The clone carrying this T cell receptor beta chain was found a few times. The antigen is unknown. Germline CDR1 is SGHNT and CDR2 is YYREEE (reference sequence). Trimming removed 4 bases from V and 0 bases from J; junction bases left unmatched: 8. CDR3 length: 16 residues. TCRdb re-called the RACE reads with MiXCR, one entry per CDR3 protein. Counted here are 71,000 or so distinct CDR3 sequences, around 10% occurring once; the ten biggest clones make up 2.5% to 3.5%. The record originates from a study of human T cells and chemical hapten exposure. Study outcomes and limitations: Versus controls, significantly more large CDR3 similarity clusters arose from expanded TCRs.

Noted time point: patch test 1, 2 weeks after DPC sensitization. The treatment denotes: therapeutic diphenylcyclopropenone sensitization with weekly scalp DPC. The source material was whole blood, sampled in connection with sensitization to the hapten diphenylcyclopropenone (DPC). This receptor was taken from a woman in her thirties or forties with alopecia areata. Some clones in this sample may be carry-over from other donors' samples. This chain links TRBV5-4 with TRBJ2-7, with TRBD1 matching over 9 bases. CDR3 sequence (DNA): TGTGCCAGCAGCCTGCCGGGACAGGGATCCTCCTACGAGCAGTACTTC. Protein: CASSLPGQGSSYEQYF.